Shown below are 31 T cell receptor beta chains from a single sample sequenced in a study of Ad26.COV2.S vaccination and SARS-CoV-2 variants. Libraries were prepared by immunoSEQ multiplex PCR; TCRdb keeps only in-frame clonotypes and omits some of them. This table holds about 350,000 clones, under 95% found once. The starting material was peripheral blood, obtained after recovery from COVID-19. The receptors come from a human donor who had recovered from COVID-19.

This rearrangement joins TRBV10-3 to TRBJ1-6, with D tentatively TRBD1 (6 bases). The V end was cut by 0 bases, the J end by 7 bases, with 13 bases between. CDR3 length equals 16 residues. Germline loops: CDR1 ENHRY, CDR2 SYGVKD. The CDR3 reads CAISESPGGRNSPLHF. The CDR3 coding sequence is TGTGCCATCAGTGAGTCCCCCGGGGGGCGGAATTCACCCCTCCACTTT.

On this clone: Other DNA sequences of this sample code for an identical CDR3. The chain links TRBV9 to TRBJ1-1, with 8 bases identical to TRBD1. There are 14 residues in the CDR3. The trim removed 4 bases at V and 0 bases at J, leaving 2 bases unmatched. Germline lookup yields CDR1 SGDLS and CDR2 YYNGEE. CDR3 in amino acids: CASSPGGLNTEAFF. The CDR3 region has the DNA TGTGCCAGCAGCCCAGGGGGCCTGAACACTGAAGCTTTCTTT.

CDR3 in amino acids: CASTGDNPYEQYF. The CDR3 DNA is TGTGCCAGCACCGGGGACAACCCCTACGAGCAGTACTTC. V is TRBV12-3 or TRBV12-4 and J is TRBJ2-7; tentative D call: TRBD1 (6 bases). This CDR3 spans 13 amino acids. Trimming removed 7 bases at V and 2 bases at J, with 12 bases between.

The J gene is TRBJ1-4, the V gene TRBV9; D possibly corresponds to TRBD1 (6 bases). In germline, CDR1 is SGDLS, CDR2 YYNGEE. V was trimmed by 4 bases and J by 0 bases, leaving 13 bases between them. This CDR3 has 16 amino acids. For the CDR3, the DNA is TGTGCCAGCAGCCGCAGGGACATCGCAACTAATGAAAAACTGTTTTTT. Amino acids: CASSRRDIATNEKLFF.

The chain links TRBV4-3 to TRBJ1-2; the match to TRBD1 covers 10 bases. From germline, CDR1 is LGHNA and CDR2 YSLEER. The V and J ends lost 7 bases and 0 bases, in that order; junction bases with no gene match: 11. The CDR3 runs to 17 residues. DNA of the CDR3: TGCGCCAGCAAACCCACCGGGACAGGGGAAGCTAACTATGGCTACACCTTC. Amino acids: CASKPTGTGEANYGYTF.

This clone occurred once. The chain carries TRBV3-1 (or the pseudogene TRBV3-2) and TRBJ2-5; TRBD1 matches 9 bases. Germline-derived CDR1 and CDR2 are LGHDT and YNNKEL (reference sequence). With 3 bases clipped from V and 7 bases from J, the junction kept 9 bases outside the gene matches. This CDR3 contains 15 residues. The CDR3 is CASSQTDRGRRTQYF. The CDR3 nucleotides read TGTGCCAGCAGCCAGACGGACAGGGGCCGCCGGACCCAGTACTTC.

The gene calls are TRBV6-1 and TRBJ2-2; D is possibly TRBD1 (5 bases). The CDR3 is 14 amino acids. In germline, CDR1 is MNHNS, CDR2 SASEGT. Trimming cost V 2 bases and J 7 bases, with 11 bases left between them. The CDR3 sequence is CASSELQGGGELFF. The CDR3 DNA reads as TGTGCCAGCAGTGAACTTCAGGGCGGCGGGGAGCTGTTTTTT.

The chain couples TRBV4-1 to TRBJ2-5; 14 positions match TRBD2. The CDR3 spans 21 residues. Trimming took 1 base from V and 2 from J; bases not matched to a gene: 15. The germline CDR1 and CDR2 sequences are MGHRA and YSYEKL. CDR3 coding DNA: TGCGCCAGCAGCCAAGCCTATACACACGGACTAGCGGGGGGTTCTCAAGAGACCCAGTACTTC. It specifies CASSQAYTHGLAGGSQETQYF.

Details on this clone: This same CDR3 is encoded by further DNA sequences in the sample. This chain connects TRBV2 to TRBJ1-5; no reliable D call. Germline CDR1 SNHLY, CDR2 FYNNEI. V was cut by 5 bases and J by 0 bases, with 5 bases left in between. This CDR3 spans 13 amino acids. The CDR3 reads CASSRYSNQPQHF. DNA for the CDR3: TGTGCCAGCAGTCGCTATAGCAATCAGCCCCAGCATTTT.

The chain joins TRBV9 to TRBJ1-1; tentatively, D is TRBD1 (5 bases). The germline V gene has CDR1 SGDLS and CDR2 YYNGEE. The CDR3 length is 15 residues. V was trimmed by 1 base and J by 5 bases, leaving 15 bases between them. Written as DNA, the CDR3 is TGTGCCAGCAGCGTAACAGGTACGTTGGGGACTGAAGCTTTCTTT. Residues: CASSVTGTLGTEAFF.

The V gene is TRBV2, the J gene TRBJ1-2; D is uncertain. The V end was cut by 1 base, the J end by 4 bases, with 10 bases between. The germline V gene has CDR1 SNHLY and CDR2 FYNNEI. The CDR3 spans 14 residues. The CDR3 is CASSEGVTTYGYTF. The CDR3 DNA reads TGTGCCAGCAGTGAAGGTGTGACAACCTATGGCTACACCTTC.

The V gene is TRBV1, the J gene TRBJ1-2; TRBD1, the D gene given by the table, was not confirmed from the DNA. TRBV1 is tagged as a pseudogene. This CDR3 spans 13 amino acids. The CDR3 DNA reads TGCACCAGCAGCCAAGGACAGGGTTGTGGCTACACCTTC. Translation: CTSSQGQGCGYTF.

The chain links TRBV2 to TRBJ2-7; D is undetermined. V lost 4 bases to trimming and J lost 2 bases, with 15 bases between them. The CDR3 covers 15 residues. Germline CDR1 SNHLY, CDR2 FYNNEI. The CDR3 nucleotides read TGTGCCAGCAGTGTAGGTGGAAGCGTAACCTACGAGCAGTACTTC. Residues: CASSVGGSVTYEQYF.

This chain uses TRBV7-9 with TRBJ2-6; 7 nucleotides agree with TRBD1. V was pared by 4 bases and J by 0 bases, with 12 bases of the junction left unmatched. The germline gives CDR1 SEHNR, CDR2 FQNEAQ (reference sequence). This CDR3 comprises 19 residues. CDR3 coding DNA: TGTGCCAGCAGCTCAACAGGGGACAGACCTCTCTCTGGGGCCAACGTCCTGACTTTC. Residues: CASSSTGDRPLSGANVLTF.

A few counts support this clone. The V call is TRBV12-3 or TRBV12-4, the J call TRBJ1-5; D call uncertain. The CDR3 has 12 amino acids. Between the trimmed V and J ends, which lost 1 base and 9 bases, there was a span of 7 bases. The CDR3 is CASSLGATPQHF. In DNA form, the CDR3 reads TGTGCCAGCAGTTTAGGGGCTACGCCCCAGCATTTT.

About this clone: Germline is not matched at one junction end, which may reflect a read error. The chain combines TRBV7-8 with TRBJ2-5, with 8 bases fitting TRBD2. This CDR3 has 12 residues. Per the germline V gene, CDR1 is SGHVS and CDR2 is FQNEAQ. The DNA for the CDR3 is TGTGCCAGCAGCTTAACCGGACTAGCTTCCCACTTC. This gives the protein CASSLTGLASHF.

The chain is built from TRBV14 and TRBJ1-4; D is undetermined. CDR3 length: 15 amino acids. CDR1 is SGHDN, CDR2 FVKESK, per germline. V was clipped by 4 bases and J by 10 bases, with 19 bases between them. CDR3: CASSLSPVFAGKLFF. CDR3 nucleotides: TGTGCCAGCAGCCTATCGCCAGTCTTTGCTGGAAAACTGTTTTTT.

The J gene is TRBJ2-2, the V gene TRBV18; 7 nucleotides match TRBD1. Germline-derived CDR1 and CDR2 are KGHSH and LQKENI. The CDR3 consists of 20 residues. V was clipped by 4 bases and J by 2 bases; unmatched bases: 19. CDR3 loop: CASSLDPITIQGENTGELFF. The CDR3 DNA reads TGTGCCAGCTCACTAGACCCCATTACTATTCAGGGGGAAAACACCGGGGAGCTGTTTTTT. Looking up the rest from reference TRBV18 and TRBJ2-2 gives the full variable domain: NAGVMQNPRHLVRRRGQEARLRCSPMKGHSHVYWYRQLPEEGLKFMVYLQKENIIDESGMPKERFSAEFPKEGPSILRIQQVVRGDSAAYFCASSLDPITIQGENTGELFFGEGSRLTVL.

The chain joins TRBV6-2 or TRBV6-3 to TRBJ1-1; 7 bases line up with TRBD1. Unmatched junction bases numbered 17, after V lost 6 bases and J lost 7 bases. The CDR3 consists of 16 residues. From germline, CDR1 is MNHEY and CDR2 SVGEGT. The CDR3 DNA reads as TGTGCCAGCAGCCAGACAGGGTCTCGAGTTTCGGTTGAAGCTTTCTTT. Protein product: CASSQTGSRVSVEAFF.

Here the CDR3 reads CASSLTGQGGTEAFF. CDR3 nucleotides: TGTGCCAGCAGCTTAACCGGACAGGGAGGGACTGAAGCTTTCTTT. This rearrangement joins TRBV7-9 to TRBJ1-1; TRBD1 matches 8 bases. Per the germline V gene, CDR1 is SEHNR and CDR2 is FQNEAQ (reference sequence). Trimming removed 2 bases from V and 5 bases from J; junction bases left unmatched: 7. The CDR3 sequence is 15 residues long. Based on the CDR3 plus reference TRBV7-9 and TRBJ1-1, the full variable domain is DTGVSQNPRHKITKRGQNVTFRCDPISEHNRLYWYRQTLGQGPEFLTYFQNEAQLEKSRLLSDRFSAERPKGSFSTLEIQRTEQGDSAMYLCASSLTGQGGTEAFFGQGTRLTVV.

The chain is built from TRBV27 and TRBJ1-1; D uncertain. Between the trimmed V and J ends, which lost 4 bases and 5 bases, there was a span of 14 bases. Germline assignment: CDR1 MNHEY and CDR2 SMNVEV (reference sequence). The CDR3 is made up of 14 amino acids. CDR3 protein: CASSSSGYWTEAFF. CDR3 bases: TGTGCCAGCAGTTCCTCGGGGTATTGGACTGAAGCTTTCTTT.

This clone was seen a few times. The genes are TRBV9 and TRBJ1-2; D call uncertain. Germline V gene lookup returns CDR1 SGDLS and CDR2 YYNGEE. The CDR3 is 14 amino acids. Trimming removed 6 bases from V and 7 bases from J, with 19 bases in between. The CDR3 sequence: CASTASGSVGGYTF. CDR3 in DNA: TGTGCCAGCACCGCTAGTGGCAGCGTAGGTGGCTACACCTTC.

The J gene is TRBJ2-3, the V gene TRBV19; 11 positions match TRBD2. V trimming: 4 bases; J trimming: 5 bases; junction bases outside the gene matches: 5. Germline CDR1 reads LNHDA; CDR2 reads SQIVND (reference sequence). This CDR3 has 15 amino acids. The CDR3 DNA follows: TGTGCCAGTAGTACCTCCGGGACTAGCGGAGATACGCAGTATTTT. This translates into CASSTSGTSGDTQYF. The complete variable domain, with remaining parts taken from reference TRBV19 and TRBJ2-3, reads DGGITQSPKYLFRKEGQNVTLSCEQNLNHDAMYWYRQDPGQGLRLIYYSQIVNDFQKGDIAEGYSVSREKKESFPLTVTSAQKNPTAFYLCASSTSGTSGDTQYFGPGTRLTVL.

A single count supports this clone. The chain uses TRBV9 and TRBJ1-5, with no clear D. The CDR3 length is 9 residues. The V gene lost 7 bases and the J gene lost 8 bases, with 4 bases spanning the gap. Per germline, CDR1 SGDLS and CDR2 YYNGEE. CDR3 nucleotides: TGTGCCAGCGGGGAGCCCCAGCATTTT. Encoded protein: CASGEPQHF.

As concerns this clone: Other DNA sequences of this sample code for an identical CDR3. The V call is TRBV19, the J call TRBJ2-3; no definite D call. V was cut by 1 base and J by 3 bases, with 8 bases left in between. The CDR3 sequence is 14 residues long. Looked up from germline, CDR1 is LNHDA and CDR2 is SQIVND (reference sequence). CDR3 sequence reads: CASSIGPETDTQYF. DNA for the CDR3: TGTGCCAGTAGTATAGGTCCGGAGACAGATACGCAGTATTTT.

The chain joins TRBV6-5 to TRBJ2-2; D unclear. The V and J ends lost 0 bases and 7 bases respectively, with 3 bases between them. The CDR3 has 12 residues. CDR1 is MNHEY, CDR2 SVGAGI, per germline. DNA of the CDR3: TGTGCCAGCAGTTACTCGGTCGGGGAGCTGTTTTTT. Its translation: CASSYSVGELFF.

This clone appeared a single time. The chain combines TRBV5-1 with TRBJ2-7; 8 positions agree with TRBD1. Unmatched junction bases numbered 5, after V lost 4 bases and J lost 2 bases. CDR1 is SGHRS and CDR2 is YFSETQ in the germline V gene. The length of the CDR3 is 14 residues. The CDR3, as DNA: TGCGCCAGCAGCGGACAGGGTTTAACCTACGAGCAGTACTTC. As protein: CASSGQGLTYEQYF.

The chain links TRBV25-1 to TRBJ2-2; D call uncertain. The CDR3 sequence is 11 residues long. From germline, CDR1 is MGHDK and CDR2 SYGVNS. V lost 4 bases to trimming and J lost 6 bases, with 3 bases between them. The CDR3 sequence is CASSVAGELFF. The CDR3 DNA sequence: TGTGCCAGCAGTGTTGCCGGGGAGCTGTTTTTT.

The chain has TRBV5-6 and TRBJ2-2; 7 bases align to TRBD1. V gave up 0 bases and J gave up 7 bases; unmatched junction bases: 3. CDR3 length: 14 residues. Germline V gene data show CDR1 as SGHDT and CDR2 as YYEEEE. CDR3 in DNA: TGTGCCAGCAGCTTGGGACAGGGTGACGGGGAGCTGTTTTTT. It is translated as CASSLGQGDGELFF.

The chain couples TRBV9 to TRBJ2-2; TRBD2 matches at 9 bases. The CDR3 spans 19 residues. J was trimmed by 5 bases and V by 3 bases; bases with no gene match: 17. In germline, CDR1 is SGDLS, CDR2 YYNGEE. In nucleotides, the CDR3 is TGTGCCAGCAGCGCGACGCCGGGACTAGCAGAGTCGGGAACCGGGGAGCTGTTTTTT. This encodes CASSATPGLAESGTGELFF.

V and J are TRBV7-2 and TRBJ2-7, with no clear D. Deletions cut 2 bases from V and 3 bases from J, with 2 bases between. The CDR3 is made up of 11 amino acids. The V gene's germline CDR1 is SGHTA and CDR2 FQGNSA. CDR3 in amino acids: CASSLNYEQYF. In DNA, the CDR3 is TGTGCCAGCAGCTTAAACTACGAGCAGTACTTC.